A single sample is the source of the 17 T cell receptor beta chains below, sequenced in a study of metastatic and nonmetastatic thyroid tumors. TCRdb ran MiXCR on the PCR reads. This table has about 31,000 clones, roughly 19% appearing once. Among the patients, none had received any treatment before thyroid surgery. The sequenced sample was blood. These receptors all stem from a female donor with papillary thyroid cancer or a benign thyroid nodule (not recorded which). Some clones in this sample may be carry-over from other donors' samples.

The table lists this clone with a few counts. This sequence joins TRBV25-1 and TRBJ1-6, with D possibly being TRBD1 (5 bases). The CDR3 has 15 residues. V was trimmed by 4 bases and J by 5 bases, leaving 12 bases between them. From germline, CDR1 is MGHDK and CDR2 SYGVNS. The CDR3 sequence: CASSASRANNSPLHF. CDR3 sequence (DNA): TGTGCCAGCAGTGCCTCCAGGGCGAATAATTCACCCCTCCACTTT.

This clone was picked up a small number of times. In DNA form, the CDR3 reads TGTGCCAGCAGCTCCCAGGGGACACCGAACACTGAAGCTTTCTTT. It is translated as CASSSQGTPNTEAFF. This sequence joins TRBV7-9 and TRBJ1-1; weak D call: TRBD1 (6 bases). With 4 bases removed from V and 1 base from J, the gap between germline ends came to 13 bases. The length of the CDR3 is 15 residues. Germline CDR1 is SEHNR and CDR2 is FQNEAQ (reference sequence).

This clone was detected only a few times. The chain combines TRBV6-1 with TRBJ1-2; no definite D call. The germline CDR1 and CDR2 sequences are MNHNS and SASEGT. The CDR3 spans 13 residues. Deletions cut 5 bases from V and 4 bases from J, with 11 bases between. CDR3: CASSLDGLYGYTF. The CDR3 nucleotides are TGTGCCAGCAGTTTGGACGGCCTCTATGGCTACACCTTC.

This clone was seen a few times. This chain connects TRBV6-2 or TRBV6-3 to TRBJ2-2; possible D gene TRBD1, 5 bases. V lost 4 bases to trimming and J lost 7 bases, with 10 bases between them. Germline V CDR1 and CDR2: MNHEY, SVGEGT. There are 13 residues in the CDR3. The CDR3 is CASSSLGVGELFF. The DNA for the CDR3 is TGTGCCAGCAGTTCCTTAGGGGTCGGGGAGCTGTTTTTT.

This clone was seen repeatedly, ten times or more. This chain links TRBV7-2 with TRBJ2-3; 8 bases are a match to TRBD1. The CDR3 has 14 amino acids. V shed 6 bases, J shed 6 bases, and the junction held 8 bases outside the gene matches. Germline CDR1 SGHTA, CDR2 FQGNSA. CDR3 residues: CASSPTHRGDTQYF. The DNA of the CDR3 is TGTGCCAGCAGTCCTACCCACAGGGGGGATACGCAGTATTTT.

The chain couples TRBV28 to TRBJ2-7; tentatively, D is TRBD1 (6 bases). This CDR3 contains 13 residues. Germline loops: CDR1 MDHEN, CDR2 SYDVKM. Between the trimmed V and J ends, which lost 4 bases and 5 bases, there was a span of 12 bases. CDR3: CASSSRGYDEQYF. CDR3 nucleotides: TGTGCCAGCAGTTCCAGGGGTTATGACGAGCAGTACTTC.

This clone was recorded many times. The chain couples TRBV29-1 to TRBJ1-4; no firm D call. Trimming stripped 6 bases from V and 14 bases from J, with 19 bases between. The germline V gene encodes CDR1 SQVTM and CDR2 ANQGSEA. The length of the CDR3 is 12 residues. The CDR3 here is CSVTSTLGILFF. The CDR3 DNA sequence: TGCAGCGTGACGAGTACGTTGGGGATCCTGTTTTTT.

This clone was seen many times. CDR3 sequence reads: CASSLVDTEAFF. In DNA, the CDR3 is TGTGCCAGCAGCTTGGTTGACACTGAAGCTTTCTTT. The chain couples TRBV5-4 to TRBJ1-1; no definite D call. Germline V CDR1 and CDR2: SGHNT, YYREEE (reference sequence). The CDR3 is 12 residues long. V was pared by 0 bases and J by 3 bases, with 3 bases between.

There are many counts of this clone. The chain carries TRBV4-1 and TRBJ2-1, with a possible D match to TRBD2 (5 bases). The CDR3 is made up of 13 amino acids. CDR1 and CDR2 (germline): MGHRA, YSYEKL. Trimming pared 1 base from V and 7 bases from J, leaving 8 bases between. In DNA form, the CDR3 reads TGCGCCAGCAGCCAAGGAACGGGGAATGAGCAGTTCTTC. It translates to CASSQGTGNEQFF.

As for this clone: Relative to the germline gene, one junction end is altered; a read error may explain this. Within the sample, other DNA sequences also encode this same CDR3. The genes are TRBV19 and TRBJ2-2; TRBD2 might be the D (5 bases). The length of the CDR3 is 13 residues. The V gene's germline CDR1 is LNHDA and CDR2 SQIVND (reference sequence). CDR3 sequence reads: CASSVTRSGELFF. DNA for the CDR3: TGTGCCAGTAGTGTCACCCGGTCCGGGGAGCTGTTCTTT.

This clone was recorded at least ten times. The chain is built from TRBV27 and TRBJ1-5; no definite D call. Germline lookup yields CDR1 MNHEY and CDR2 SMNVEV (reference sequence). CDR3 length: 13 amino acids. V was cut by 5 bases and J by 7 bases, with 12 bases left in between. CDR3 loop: CASSVGGGQPQHF. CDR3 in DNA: TGTGCCAGCAGTGTAGGCGGTGGACAGCCCCAGCATTTT.

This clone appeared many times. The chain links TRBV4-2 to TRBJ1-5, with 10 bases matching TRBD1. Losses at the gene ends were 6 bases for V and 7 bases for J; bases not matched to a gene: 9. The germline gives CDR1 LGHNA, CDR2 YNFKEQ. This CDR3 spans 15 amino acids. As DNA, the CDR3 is TGTGCCAGCAGTCCCGGGACAGGGGAAGCCCAGCCCCAGCATTTT. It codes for CASSPGTGEAQPQHF.

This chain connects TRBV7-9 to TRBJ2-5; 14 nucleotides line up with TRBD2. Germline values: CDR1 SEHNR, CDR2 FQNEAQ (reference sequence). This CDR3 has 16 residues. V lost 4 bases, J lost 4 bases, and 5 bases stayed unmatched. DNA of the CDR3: TGTGCCAGCAGCTCGGGACTAGCGGGAGTGGGAGAGACCCAGTACTTC. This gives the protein CASSSGLAGVGETQYF.

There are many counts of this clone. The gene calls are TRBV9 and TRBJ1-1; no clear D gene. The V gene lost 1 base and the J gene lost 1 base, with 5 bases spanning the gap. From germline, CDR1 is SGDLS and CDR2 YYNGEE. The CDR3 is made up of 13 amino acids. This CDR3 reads CASSVLGNTEAFF. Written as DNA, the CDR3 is TGTGCCAGCAGCGTATTGGGGAACACTGAAGCTTTCTTT.

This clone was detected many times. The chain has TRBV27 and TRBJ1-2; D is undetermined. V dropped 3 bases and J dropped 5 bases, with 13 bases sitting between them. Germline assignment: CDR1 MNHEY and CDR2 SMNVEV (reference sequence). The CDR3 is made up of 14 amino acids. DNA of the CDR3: TGTGCCAGCAGTTTGGTCCCAGGCCTATATGGCTACACCTTC. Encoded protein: CASSLVPGLYGYTF.

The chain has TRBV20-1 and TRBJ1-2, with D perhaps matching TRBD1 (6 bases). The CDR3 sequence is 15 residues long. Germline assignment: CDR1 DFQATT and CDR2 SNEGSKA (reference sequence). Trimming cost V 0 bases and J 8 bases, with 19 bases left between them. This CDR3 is CSAREAGGGHGGYTF. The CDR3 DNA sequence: TGCAGTGCTAGAGAAGCAGGAGGGGGTCATGGGGGCTACACCTTC.

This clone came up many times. In DNA form, the CDR3 reads TGCGCCAGCAGCTTACTAGCGGATAGCACAGATACGCAGTATTTT. This encodes CASSLLADSTDTQYF. The chain employs TRBV5-1 and TRBJ2-3; 8 positions match TRBD2. V dropped 2 bases and J dropped 0; count of bases not matched to a gene: 2. Germline V gene lookup returns CDR1 SGHRS and CDR2 YFSETQ. There are 15 residues in the CDR3.